This T cell receptor (beta chain) appears in the sequencing data of a study of blood T cell repertoires in COVID-19. Study overall: Both acute and convalescent COVID-19 samples were obtained from the United States, Italy and Spain. Sample material is recorded as cDNA or gDNA derived from T cells, B-cell-depleted T cells, or PBMCs.

CDR3 size: 13 residues. Per the germline V gene, CDR1 is LNHDA and CDR2 is SQIVND (reference sequence). V shed 7 bases and J 4 bases; nucleotides not matched to a gene: 2. In the source study's methods: By means of reference gene primer amplification, nucleated cell counts were estimated. TCRdb's copy holds only in-frame clones and misses some; the assay was immunoSEQ multiplex PCR. The V and J calls and clone size are taken from that table; D and trimming were inferred from the DNA. The data contain 200,000 to 250,000 clones, approximately 90% of them singletons. V is TRBV19 and J is TRBJ2-7, with 12 bases fitting TRBD1. This sequence was found in an elderly man with acute or convalescent COVID-19. Sequencing was performed on peripheral blood. CDR3 amino acids: CASKGQGAYEQYF. The CDR3 region has the DNA TGTGCCAGTAAGGGACAGGGGGCTTACGAGCAGTACTTC.